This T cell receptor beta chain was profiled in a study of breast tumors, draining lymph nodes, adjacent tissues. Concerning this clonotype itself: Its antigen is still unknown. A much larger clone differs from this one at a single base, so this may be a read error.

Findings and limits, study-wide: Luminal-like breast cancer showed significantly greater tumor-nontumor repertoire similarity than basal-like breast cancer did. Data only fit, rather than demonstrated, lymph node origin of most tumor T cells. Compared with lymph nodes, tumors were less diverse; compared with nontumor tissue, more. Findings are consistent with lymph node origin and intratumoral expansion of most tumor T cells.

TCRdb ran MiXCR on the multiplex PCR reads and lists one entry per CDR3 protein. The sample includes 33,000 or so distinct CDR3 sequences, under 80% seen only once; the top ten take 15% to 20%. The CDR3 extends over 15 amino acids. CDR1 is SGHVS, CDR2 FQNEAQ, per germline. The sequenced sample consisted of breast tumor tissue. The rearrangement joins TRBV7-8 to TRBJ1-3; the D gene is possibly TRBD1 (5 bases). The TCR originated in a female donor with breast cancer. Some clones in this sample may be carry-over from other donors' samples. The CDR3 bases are TGTGCCAGCAGCTTTGCCAGGGACTCTGGAAACACCATACATTTT. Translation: CASSFARDSGNTIHF.